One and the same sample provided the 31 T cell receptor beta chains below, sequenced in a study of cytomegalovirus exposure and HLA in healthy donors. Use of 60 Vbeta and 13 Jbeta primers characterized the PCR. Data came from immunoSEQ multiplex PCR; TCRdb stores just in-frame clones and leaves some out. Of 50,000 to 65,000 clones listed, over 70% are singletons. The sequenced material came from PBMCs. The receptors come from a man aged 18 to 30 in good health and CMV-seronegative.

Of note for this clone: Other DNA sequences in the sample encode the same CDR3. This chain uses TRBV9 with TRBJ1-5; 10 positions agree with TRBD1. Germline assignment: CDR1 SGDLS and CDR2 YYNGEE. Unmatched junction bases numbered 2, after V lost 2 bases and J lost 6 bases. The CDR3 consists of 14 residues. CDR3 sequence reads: CASSVGTGVQPQHF. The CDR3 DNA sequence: TGTGCCAGCAGCGTCGGGACAGGGGTTCAGCCCCAGCATTTT.

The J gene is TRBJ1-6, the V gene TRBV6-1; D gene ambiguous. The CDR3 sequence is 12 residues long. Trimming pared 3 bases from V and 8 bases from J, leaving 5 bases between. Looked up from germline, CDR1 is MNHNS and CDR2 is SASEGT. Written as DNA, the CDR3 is TGTGCCAGCAGTGATAGAGATTCACCCCTCCACTTT. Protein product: CASSDRDSPLHF.

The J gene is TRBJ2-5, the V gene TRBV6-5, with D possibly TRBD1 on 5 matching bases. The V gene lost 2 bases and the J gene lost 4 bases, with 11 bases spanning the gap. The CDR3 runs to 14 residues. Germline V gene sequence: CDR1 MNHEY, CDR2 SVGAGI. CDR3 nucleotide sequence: TGTGCCAGCAGTTACCGGAGTCAGGGAGAGACCCAGTACTTC. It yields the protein CASSYRSQGETQYF.

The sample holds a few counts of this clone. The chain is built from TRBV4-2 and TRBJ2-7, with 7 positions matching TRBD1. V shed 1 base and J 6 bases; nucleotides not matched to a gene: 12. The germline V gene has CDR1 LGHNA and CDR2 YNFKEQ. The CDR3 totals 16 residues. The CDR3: CASSQGDSLATVEQYF. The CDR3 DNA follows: TGTGCCAGCAGCCAAGGGGACAGTCTGGCCACGGTCGAGCAGTACTTC.

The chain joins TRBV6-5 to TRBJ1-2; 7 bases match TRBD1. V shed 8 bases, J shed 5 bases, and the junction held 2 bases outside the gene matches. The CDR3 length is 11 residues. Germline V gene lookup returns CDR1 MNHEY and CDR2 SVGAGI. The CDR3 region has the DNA TGTGCCAGCGGGGACAGATATGGCTACACCTTC. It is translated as CASGDRYGYTF.

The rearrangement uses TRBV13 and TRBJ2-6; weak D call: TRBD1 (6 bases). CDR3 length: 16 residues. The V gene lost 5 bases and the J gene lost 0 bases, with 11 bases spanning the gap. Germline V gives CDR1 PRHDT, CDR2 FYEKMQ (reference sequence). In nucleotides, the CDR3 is TGTGCCAGCAGCCACACAGGGACCTCTGGGGCCAACGTCCTGACTTTC. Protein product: CASSHTGTSGANVLTF.

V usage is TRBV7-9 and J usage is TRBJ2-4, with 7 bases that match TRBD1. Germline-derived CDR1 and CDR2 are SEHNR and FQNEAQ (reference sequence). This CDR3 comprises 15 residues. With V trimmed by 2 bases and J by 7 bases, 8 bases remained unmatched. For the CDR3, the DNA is TGTGCCAGCAGCTTAAGACAGGGTGAGGCGAACATTCAGTACTTC. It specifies CASSLRQGEANIQYF.

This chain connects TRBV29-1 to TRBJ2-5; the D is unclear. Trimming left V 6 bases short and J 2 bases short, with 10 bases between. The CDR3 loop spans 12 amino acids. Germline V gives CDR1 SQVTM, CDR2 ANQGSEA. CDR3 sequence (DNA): TGCAGCGTAACGGTTGGTCAAGAGACCCAGTACTTC. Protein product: CSVTVGQETQYF.

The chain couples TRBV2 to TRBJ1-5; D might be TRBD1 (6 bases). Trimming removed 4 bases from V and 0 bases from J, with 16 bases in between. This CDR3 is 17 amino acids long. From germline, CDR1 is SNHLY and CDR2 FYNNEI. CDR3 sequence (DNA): TGTGCCAGCAGTGTGCGACGGGACATCGATAGCAATCAGCCCCAGCATTTT. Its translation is CASSVRRDIDSNQPQHF.

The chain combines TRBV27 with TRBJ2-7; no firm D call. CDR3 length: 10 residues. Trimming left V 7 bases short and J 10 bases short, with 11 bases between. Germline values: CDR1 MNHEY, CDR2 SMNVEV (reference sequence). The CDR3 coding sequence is TGTGCCAGCACGAGATATTGTCAGTACTTC. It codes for CASTRYCQYF.

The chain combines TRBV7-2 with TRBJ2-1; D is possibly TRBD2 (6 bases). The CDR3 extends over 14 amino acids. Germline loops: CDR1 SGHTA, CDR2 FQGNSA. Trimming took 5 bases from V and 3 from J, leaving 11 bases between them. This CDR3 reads CASSQRVDYNEQFF. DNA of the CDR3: TGTGCCAGCAGCCAGCGGGTGGACTACAATGAGCAGTTCTTC.

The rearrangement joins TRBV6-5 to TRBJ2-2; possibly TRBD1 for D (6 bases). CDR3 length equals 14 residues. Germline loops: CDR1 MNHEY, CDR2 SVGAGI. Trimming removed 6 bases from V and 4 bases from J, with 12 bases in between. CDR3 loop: CASRQGSGTGELFF. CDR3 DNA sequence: TGTGCCAGCAGGCAGGGGTCGGGCACCGGGGAGCTGTTTTTT.

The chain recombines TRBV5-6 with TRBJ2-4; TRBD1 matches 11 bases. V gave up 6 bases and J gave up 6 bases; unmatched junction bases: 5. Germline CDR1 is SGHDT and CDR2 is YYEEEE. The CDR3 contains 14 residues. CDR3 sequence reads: CASTLGQGGNIQYF. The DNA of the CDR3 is TGTGCCAGCACCCTGGGACAGGGGGGAAACATTCAGTACTTC.

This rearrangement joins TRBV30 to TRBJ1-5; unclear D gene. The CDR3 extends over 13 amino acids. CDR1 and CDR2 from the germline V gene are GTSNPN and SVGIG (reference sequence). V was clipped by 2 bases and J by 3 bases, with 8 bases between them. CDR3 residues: CAWSPEDNQPQHF. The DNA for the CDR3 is TGTGCCTGGAGTCCAGAGGACAATCAGCCCCAGCATTTT. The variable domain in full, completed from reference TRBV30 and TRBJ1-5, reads SQTIHQWPATLVQPVGSPLSLECTVEGTSNPNLYWYRQAAGRGLQLLFYSVGIGQISSEVPQNLSASRPQDRQFILSSKKLLLSDSGFYLCAWSPEDNQPQHFGDGTRLSIL.

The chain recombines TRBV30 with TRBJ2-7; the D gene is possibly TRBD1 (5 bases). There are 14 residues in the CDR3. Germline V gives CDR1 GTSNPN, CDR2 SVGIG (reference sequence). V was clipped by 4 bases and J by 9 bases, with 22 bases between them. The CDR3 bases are TGTGCCTGGAACCCACAGGCGCCGCAGGTTGGGCAGTACTTC. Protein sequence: CAWNPQAPQVGQYF.

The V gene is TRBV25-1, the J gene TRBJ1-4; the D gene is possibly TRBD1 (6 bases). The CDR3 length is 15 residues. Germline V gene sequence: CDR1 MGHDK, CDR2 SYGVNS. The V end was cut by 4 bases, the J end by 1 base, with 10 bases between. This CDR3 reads CASSAQGLTNEKLFF. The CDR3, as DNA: TGTGCCAGCAGTGCCCAGGGGTTAACTAATGAAAAACTGTTTTTT.

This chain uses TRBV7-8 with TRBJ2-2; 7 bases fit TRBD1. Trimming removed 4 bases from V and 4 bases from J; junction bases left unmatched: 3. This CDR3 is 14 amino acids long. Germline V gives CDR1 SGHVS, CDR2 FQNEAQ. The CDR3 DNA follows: TGTGCCAGCAGCTCACAGGGGATCACCGGGGAGCTGTTTTTT. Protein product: CASSSQGITGELFF.

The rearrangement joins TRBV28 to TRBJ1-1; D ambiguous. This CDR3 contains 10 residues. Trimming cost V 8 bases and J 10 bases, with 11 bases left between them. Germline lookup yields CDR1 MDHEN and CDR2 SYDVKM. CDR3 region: CASGGLSAFF. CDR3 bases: TGTGCCAGCGGAGGGTTGTCAGCTTTCTTT.

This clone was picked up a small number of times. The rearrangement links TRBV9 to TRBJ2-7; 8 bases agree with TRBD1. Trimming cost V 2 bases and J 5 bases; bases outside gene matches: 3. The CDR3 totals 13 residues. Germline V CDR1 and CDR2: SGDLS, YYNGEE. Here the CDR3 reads CASSVAGGDEQYF. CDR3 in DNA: TGTGCCAGCAGCGTTGCAGGGGGCGACGAGCAGTACTTC.

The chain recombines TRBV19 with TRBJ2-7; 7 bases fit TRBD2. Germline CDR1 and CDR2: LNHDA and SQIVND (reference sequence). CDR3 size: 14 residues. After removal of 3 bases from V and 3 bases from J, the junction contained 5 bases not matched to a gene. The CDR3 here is CASSMSGGSYEQYF. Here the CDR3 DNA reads TGTGCCAGTAGTATGTCGGGCGGGAGCTACGAGCAGTACTTC.

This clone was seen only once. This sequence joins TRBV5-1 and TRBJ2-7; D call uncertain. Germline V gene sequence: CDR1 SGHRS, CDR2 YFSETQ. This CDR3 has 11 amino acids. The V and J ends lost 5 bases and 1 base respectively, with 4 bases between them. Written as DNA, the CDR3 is TGCGCCAGCAGTCCTTCCTACGAGCAGTACTTC. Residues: CASSPSYEQYF.

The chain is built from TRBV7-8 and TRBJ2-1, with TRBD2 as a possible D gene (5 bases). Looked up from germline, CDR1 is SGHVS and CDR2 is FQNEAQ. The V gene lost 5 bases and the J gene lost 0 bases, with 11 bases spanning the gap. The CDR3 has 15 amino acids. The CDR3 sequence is CASSGPAGSYNEQFF. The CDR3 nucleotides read TGTGCCAGCAGCGGGCCGGCGGGCTCCTACAATGAGCAGTTCTTC.

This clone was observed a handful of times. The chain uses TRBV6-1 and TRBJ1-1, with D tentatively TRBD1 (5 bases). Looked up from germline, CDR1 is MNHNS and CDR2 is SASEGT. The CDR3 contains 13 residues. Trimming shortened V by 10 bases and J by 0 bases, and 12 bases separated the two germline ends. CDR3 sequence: CANGEGMNTEAFF. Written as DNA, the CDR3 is TGTGCCAACGGGGAGGGGATGAACACTGAAGCTTTCTTT.

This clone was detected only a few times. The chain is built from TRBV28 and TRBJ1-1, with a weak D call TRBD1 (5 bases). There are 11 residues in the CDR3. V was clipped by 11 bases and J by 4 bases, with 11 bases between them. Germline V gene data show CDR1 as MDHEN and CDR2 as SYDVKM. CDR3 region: CAATGGTEAFF. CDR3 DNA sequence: TGTGCCGCCACGGGGGGCACTGAAGCTTTCTTT.

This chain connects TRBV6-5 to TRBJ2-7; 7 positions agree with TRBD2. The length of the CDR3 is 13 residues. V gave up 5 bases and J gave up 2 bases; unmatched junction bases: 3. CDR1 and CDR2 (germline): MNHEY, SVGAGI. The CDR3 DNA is TGTGCCAGCAGTGGTGGGAGGGCCTACGAGCAGTACTTC. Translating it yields CASSGGRAYEQYF.

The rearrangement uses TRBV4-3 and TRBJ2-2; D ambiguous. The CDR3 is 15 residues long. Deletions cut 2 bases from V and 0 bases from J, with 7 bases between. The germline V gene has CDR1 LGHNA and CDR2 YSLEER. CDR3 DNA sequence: TGCGCCAGCAGCCAATTGCTAACGAACACCGGGGAGCTGTTTTTT. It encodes CASSQLLTNTGELFF.

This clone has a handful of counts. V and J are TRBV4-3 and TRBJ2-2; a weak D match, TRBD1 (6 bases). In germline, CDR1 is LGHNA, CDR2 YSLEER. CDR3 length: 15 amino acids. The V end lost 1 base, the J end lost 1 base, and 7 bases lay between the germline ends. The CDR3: CASSQGGQNTGELFF. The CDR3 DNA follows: TGCGCCAGCAGCCAAGGGGGACAGAACACCGGGGAGCTGTTTTTT.

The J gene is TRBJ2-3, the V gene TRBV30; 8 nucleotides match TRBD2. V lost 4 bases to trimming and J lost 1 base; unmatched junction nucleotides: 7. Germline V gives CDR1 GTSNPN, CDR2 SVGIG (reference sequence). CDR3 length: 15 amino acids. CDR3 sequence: CAWTFGRGGTDTQYF. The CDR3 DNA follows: TGTGCCTGGACATTCGGGAGGGGCGGCACAGATACGCAGTATTTT.

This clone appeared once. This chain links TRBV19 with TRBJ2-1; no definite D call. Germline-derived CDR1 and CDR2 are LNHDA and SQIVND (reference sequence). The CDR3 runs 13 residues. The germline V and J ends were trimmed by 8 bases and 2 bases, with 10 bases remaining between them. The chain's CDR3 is CASHGLAYNEQFF. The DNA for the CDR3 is TGTGCCAGTCACGGTCTAGCCTACAATGAGCAGTTCTTC.

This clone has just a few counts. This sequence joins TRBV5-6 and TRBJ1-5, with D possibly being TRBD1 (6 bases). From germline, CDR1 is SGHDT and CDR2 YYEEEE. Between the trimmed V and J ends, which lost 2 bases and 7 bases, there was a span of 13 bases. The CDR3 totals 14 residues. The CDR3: CASSFWGPGQPQHF. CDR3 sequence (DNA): TGTGCCAGCAGCTTCTGGGGGCCTGGACAGCCCCAGCATTTT.

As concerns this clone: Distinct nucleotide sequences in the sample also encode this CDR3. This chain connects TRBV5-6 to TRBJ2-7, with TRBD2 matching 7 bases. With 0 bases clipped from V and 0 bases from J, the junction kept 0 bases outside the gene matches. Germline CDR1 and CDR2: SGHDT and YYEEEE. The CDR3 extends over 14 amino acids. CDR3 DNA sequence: TGTGCCAGCAGCTTGGGCGGGAGCTCCTACGAGCAGTACTTC. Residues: CASSLGGSSYEQYF.